The 22 T cell receptor beta chains given below trace back to one sample, sequenced in a study of immune evolution from preneoplasia to lung adenocarcinoma. TCRdb's copy holds only in-frame clones and misses some; the assay was immunoSEQ multiplex PCR. The sample lists approximately 12,000 clones, more than 80% occurring once. Sequencing was carried out using FFPE invasive lung adenocarcinoma tissue. The receptors shown here come from a person aged 70 to 79 with invasive lung adenocarcinoma.

The chain links TRBV29-1 to TRBJ2-1; TRBD1 matches 8 bases. The trim removed 6 bases at V and 2 bases at J, leaving 3 bases unmatched. From germline, CDR1 is SQVTM and CDR2 ANQGSEA. This CDR3 is built from 13 residues. CDR3 nucleotides: TGCAGCGTGACGGGACAGGCCTACAATGAGCAGTTCTTC. This gives the protein CSVTGQAYNEQFF.

This clone showed up just once. The J gene is TRBJ1-1, the V gene TRBV5-4; TRBD1 is a possible D gene (6 bases). Germline loops: CDR1 SGHNT, CDR2 YYREEE (reference sequence). Between the trimmed V and J ends, which lost 1 base and 6 bases, there was a span of 13 bases. The CDR3 loop spans 14 amino acids. The CDR3 bases are TGTGCCAGCAGCTTGTTCGGCCCAGGGGCTGAAGCTTTCTTT. This gives the protein CASSLFGPGAEAFF.

This clone has only one observation. V usage is TRBV30 and J usage is TRBJ1-2; D gene unclear. This CDR3 is 13 amino acids long. V was clipped by 3 bases and J by 4 bases, with 12 bases between them. Per germline, CDR1 GTSNPN and CDR2 SVGIG (reference sequence). DNA for the CDR3: TGTGCCTGGAGGGAGTTCCGTGCCTATGGCTACACCTTC. Translated: CAWREFRAYGYTF.

In nucleotides, the CDR3 is TGTGCCAGCAGCTTAGATGGGAGGGAAAATGAAAAACTGTTTTTT. Encoded protein: CASSLDGRENEKLFF. This chain joins TRBV11-2 and TRBJ1-4; D uncertain. The CDR3 has 15 residues. Trimming removed 0 bases from V and 5 bases from J, with 10 bases in between. Germline V gene sequence: CDR1 SGHAT, CDR2 FQNNGV.

The rearrangement links TRBV18 to TRBJ1-2, with TRBD1 matching 7 bases. The length of the CDR3 is 14 residues. V lost 4 bases, J lost 3 bases, and 5 bases stayed unmatched. Looked up from germline, CDR1 is KGHSH and CDR2 is LQKENI. In DNA form, the CDR3 reads TGTGCCAGCTCACGACAGGGATCCGACTATGGCTACACCTTC. It codes for CASSRQGSDYGYTF.

V is TRBV5-6 and J is TRBJ1-2; D not certain. Trimming shortened V by 0 bases and J by 3 bases, and 9 bases separated the two germline ends. The germline V gene has CDR1 SGHDT and CDR2 YYEEEE. The CDR3 runs to 14 residues. The DNA for the CDR3 is TGTGCCAGCAGCTTGGCTCCTGCGGACTATGGCTACACCTTC. This codes for CASSLAPADYGYTF. Using reference TRBV5-6 and TRBJ1-2 for the parts outside the CDR3, the full variable domain is DAGVTQSPTHLIKTRGQQVTLRCSPKSGHDTVSWYQQALGQGPQFIFQYYEEEERQRGNFPDRFSGHQFPNYSSELNVNALLLGDSALYLCASSLAPADYGYTFGSGTRLTVV.

V and J are TRBV6-5 and TRBJ1-5; D remains unclear. Per the germline V gene, CDR1 is MNHEY and CDR2 is SVGAGI. The CDR3 sequence is 13 residues long. V lost 0 bases and J lost 11, with 11 bases in between. As DNA, the CDR3 is TGTGCCAGCAGTTACTCGACCCTCGGGGCCCAGCATTTT. Its translation is CASSYSTLGAQHF.

The J gene is TRBJ1-5, the V gene TRBV21-1. TRBV21-1 is listed as a pseudogene. The CDR3 contains 14 residues. As DNA, the CDR3 is TGTGCCAGCGCCGAGAGGCTCGGCAATCAGCCCCAGCATTTT. Translated, it gives CASAERLGNQPQHF.

Written as DNA, the CDR3 is TGTGCCAGCAGCTTGGGGCTAGGTAGCGAAGAGACCCAGTACTTC. Amino acids: CASSLGLGSEETQYF. The chain joins TRBV5-6 to TRBJ2-5; possibly TRBD2 for D (5 bases). The CDR3 is 15 residues long. The V gene's germline CDR1 is SGHDT and CDR2 YYEEEE. The V end was cut by 0 bases, the J end by 3 bases, with 12 bases between.

The rearrangement uses TRBV9 and TRBJ1-1, with a weak D call TRBD1 (6 bases). The CDR3 is 14 amino acids. CDR1 is SGDLS, CDR2 YYNGEE, per germline. Deletions cut 3 bases from V and 1 base from J, with 10 bases between. Written as DNA, the CDR3 is TGTGCCAGCAGCGCGACAGGAGAGAACACTGAAGCTTTCTTT. Protein sequence: CASSATGENTEAFF.

The rearrangement uses TRBV7-3 and TRBJ2-3; 16 nucleotides align to TRBD2. From germline, CDR1 is SGHTA and CDR2 FQGTGA. Germline trimming cut 5 bases from V and 5 bases from J; bases unmatched to any gene: 13. The length of the CDR3 is 19 residues. The CDR3 reads CASSLEGTSGGAVGDTQYF. Written as DNA, the CDR3 is TGTGCCAGCAGCCTGGAAGGGACTAGCGGGGGGGCCGTTGGAGATACGCAGTATTTT.

This chain's CDR3 is CASSPERNTEAFF. CDR3 DNA: TGCGCCAGCAGCCCCGAGAGAAACACTGAAGCTTTCTTT. The chain couples TRBV5-1 to TRBJ1-1; no definite D call. V lost 4 bases to trimming and J lost 2 bases, with 9 bases between them. Germline V CDR1 and CDR2: SGHRS, YFSETQ. CDR3 length equals 13 residues.

In this sample, this clone turned up once. The V and J genes are TRBV4-1 and TRBJ2-1; 12 bases agree with TRBD1. V shed 4 bases and J 6 bases; nucleotides not matched to a gene: 10. CDR3 length: 17 residues. CDR1 and CDR2 from the germline V gene are MGHRA and YSYEKL. The CDR3 DNA reads TGCGCCAGCAGCCCTAGCCTCGGGACAGGGGGCTTCAATGAGCAGTTCTTC. Its translation is CASSPSLGTGGFNEQFF.

This chain connects TRBV7-9 to TRBJ1-1; 8 bases fit TRBD1. CDR1 is SEHNR and CDR2 is FQNEAQ in the germline V gene (reference sequence). The CDR3 sequence is 15 residues long. Losses at the gene ends were 2 bases for V and 1 base for J; bases not matched to a gene: 3. CDR3 sequence: CASSLQGAENTEAFF. In DNA, the CDR3 is TGTGCCAGCAGCTTACAGGGGGCTGAGAACACTGAAGCTTTCTTT.

This chain joins TRBV18 and TRBJ2-4; D perhaps matches TRBD1 (6 bases). The germline CDR1 and CDR2 sequences are KGHSH and LQKENI. The CDR3 runs to 17 residues. V was cut by 3 bases and J by 3 bases, with 18 bases left in between. This CDR3 reads CASSPTQGPVGKNIQYF. In DNA, the CDR3 is TGTGCCAGCTCACCCACACAGGGTCCCGTCGGCAAAAACATTCAGTACTTC.

The chain joins TRBV10-3 to TRBJ1-3; perhaps TRBD1 as D (5 bases). V was trimmed by 0 bases and J by 2 bases, leaving 11 bases between them. This CDR3 region has 16 residues. Germline-derived CDR1 and CDR2 are ENHRY and SYGVKD. Here the CDR3 DNA reads TGTGCCATCAGTGAGTCGAGAGGAGGGGCTGGAAACACCATATATTTT. It specifies CAISESRGGAGNTIYF.

The rearrangement uses TRBV27 and TRBJ1-1; 7 bases are a match to TRBD1. Unmatched junction bases numbered 9, after V lost 6 bases and J lost 5 bases. The CDR3 has 14 residues. CDR1 MNHEY and CDR2 SMNVEV come from the germline V gene (reference sequence). The CDR3 DNA is TGTGCCAGCAGCCCCACAGGGGTACGTACTGAAGCTTTCTTT. It codes for CASSPTGVRTEAFF.

This clone was recorded only once. This chain links TRBV30 with TRBJ2-3; tentatively, D is TRBD2 (6 bases). Germline V gene data show CDR1 as GTSNPN and CDR2 as SVGIG (reference sequence). The V and J ends lost 8 bases and 6 bases respectively, with 21 bases between them. This CDR3 is 14 amino acids long. CDR3 region: CAGGTRAVSDTQYF. The CDR3, as DNA: TGTGCCGGCGGGACCCGCGCCGTGTCGGATACGCAGTATTTT.

The chain combines TRBV18 with TRBJ1-4; unclear D gene. Trimming stripped 3 bases from V and 3 bases from J, with 17 bases between. The length of the CDR3 is 17 residues. Germline V gene lookup returns CDR1 KGHSH and CDR2 LQKENI. The chain's CDR3 is CASSPVGTGSSNEKLFF. Here the CDR3 DNA reads TGTGCCAGCTCACCCGTAGGTACCGGGTCCTCTAATGAAAAACTGTTTTTT.

This chain joins TRBV9 and TRBJ1-2, with a tentative D call TRBD1 (5 bases). V was cut by 0 bases and J by 3 bases, with 12 bases left in between. The V gene's germline CDR1 is SGDLS and CDR2 YYNGEE. CDR3 length equals 15 residues. The DNA for the CDR3 is TGTGCCAGCAGCGTAGGGGGCGGCGCGGACTATGGCTACACCTTC. As protein: CASSVGGGADYGYTF.

The rearrangement uses TRBV5-6 and TRBJ2-7; D possibly corresponds to TRBD1 (5 bases). Per the germline V gene, CDR1 is SGHDT and CDR2 is YYEEEE. With 3 bases removed from V and 6 bases from J, the gap between germline ends came to 10 bases. CDR3 size: 12 residues. CDR3 DNA sequence: TGTGCCAGCAGCTGGTGGGGCGGCGAGCAGTACTTC. Its protein product is CASSWWGGEQYF.

This clone appeared once. The chain links TRBV29-1 to TRBJ2-7; a possible D gene is TRBD1 (6 bases). Looked up from germline, CDR1 is SQVTM and CDR2 is ANQGSEA. The CDR3 is made up of 13 amino acids. V was pared by 4 bases and J by 6 bases, with 16 bases between. Written as DNA, the CDR3 is TGCAGCGTTGTAAAGGGCAGGGGATCCGAGCAGTACTTC. This translates into CSVVKGRGSEQYF.